What follows are 2 T cell receptor beta chains derived from one specimen sequenced in a study of long-term antiretroviral therapy in people with HIV. Run at survey level, the immunoSEQ assay was version v3.0. This table comes from immunoSEQ multiplex PCR, and its TCRdb copy is limited to in-frame clones, with some not included. The profile shows roughly 30,000 clones, 70% to 90% of them singletons. The material was unsorted PBMCs, obtained 0.8 years before starting antiretroviral therapy. These receptors were collected from a man younger than 35 with HIV.

This clone has a handful of counts. The chain joins TRBV27 to TRBJ1-6, with 11 bases lining up with TRBD1. V lost 3 bases and J lost 7; bases outside the gene matches: 8. This CDR3 is built from 17 residues. Germline values: CDR1 MNHEY, CDR2 SMNVEV (reference sequence). In nucleotides, the CDR3 is TGTGCCAGCAGTTTCCAGGACAGGGGGCGAGGGAATTCACCCCTCCACTTT. Its protein product is CASSFQDRGRGNSPLHF.

This sequence joins TRBV18 and TRBJ1-5; no reliable D call. The CDR3 is made up of 15 amino acids. Per the germline V gene, CDR1 is KGHSH and CDR2 is LQKENI. Trimming took 3 bases from V and 6 from J, leaving 15 bases between them. CDR3 loop: CASSPVSGTGQPQHF. The CDR3 DNA reads TGTGCCAGCTCACCTGTTTCCGGAACTGGTCAGCCCCAGCATTTT. Filled out from reference TRBV18 and TRBJ1-5, the complete variable domain reads NAGVMQNPRHLVRRRGQEARLRCSPMKGHSHVYWYRQLPEEGLKFMVYLQKENIIDESGMPKERFSAEFPKEGPSILRIQQVVRGDSAAYFCASSPVSGTGQPQHFGDGTRLSIL.